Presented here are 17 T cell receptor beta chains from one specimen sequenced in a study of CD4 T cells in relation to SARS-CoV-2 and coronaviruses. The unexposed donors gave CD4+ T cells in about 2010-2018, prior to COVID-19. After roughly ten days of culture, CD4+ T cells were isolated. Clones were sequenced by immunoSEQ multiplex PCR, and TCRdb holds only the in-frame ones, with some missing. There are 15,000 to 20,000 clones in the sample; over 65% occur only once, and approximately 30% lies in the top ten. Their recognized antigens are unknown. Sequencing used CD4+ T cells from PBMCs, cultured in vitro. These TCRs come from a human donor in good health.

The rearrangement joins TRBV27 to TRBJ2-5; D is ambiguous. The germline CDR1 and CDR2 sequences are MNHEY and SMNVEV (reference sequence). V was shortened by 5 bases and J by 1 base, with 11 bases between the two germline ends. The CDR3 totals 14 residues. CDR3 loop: CASSPMAAQETQYF. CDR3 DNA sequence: TGTGCCAGCAGTCCGATGGCAGCCCAAGAGACCCAGTACTTC.

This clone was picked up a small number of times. The CDR3 nucleotides are TGTGCCAGCAGTCCTTACAGGGTGAACGAGCAGTACTTC. It yields the protein CASSPYRVNEQYF. The genes are TRBV6-6 and TRBJ2-7; D is perhaps TRBD1 (6 bases). V lost 5 bases to trimming and J lost 5 bases, with 13 bases between them. Germline V gene data show CDR1 as MNHNY and CDR2 as SVGAGI (reference sequence). The CDR3 loop spans 13 amino acids.

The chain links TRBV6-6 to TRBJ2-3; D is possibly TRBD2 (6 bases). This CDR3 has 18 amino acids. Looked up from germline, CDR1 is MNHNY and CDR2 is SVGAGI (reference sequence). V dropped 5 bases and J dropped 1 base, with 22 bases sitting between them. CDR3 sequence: CASSLTPLGGVGTDTQYF. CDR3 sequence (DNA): TGTGCCAGCAGTCTCACGCCTCTCGGGGGAGTGGGCACAGATACGCAGTATTTT.

The CDR3 here is CASSGRGNEQFF. DNA of the CDR3: TGTGCCAGTAGTGGGCGTGGCAATGAGCAGTTCTTC. J is TRBJ2-1 and V is TRBV19, with unresolved D. V lost 5 bases and J lost 6, with 8 bases in between. The CDR3 totals 12 residues. Looked up from germline, CDR1 is LNHDA and CDR2 is SQIVND (reference sequence).

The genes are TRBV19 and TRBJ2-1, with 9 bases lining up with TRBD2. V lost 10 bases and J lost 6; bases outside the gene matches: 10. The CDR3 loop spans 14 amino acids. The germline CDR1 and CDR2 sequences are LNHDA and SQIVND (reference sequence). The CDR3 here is CATNSGRIGNEQFF. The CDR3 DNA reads TGTGCCACCAATAGCGGGAGAATCGGCAATGAGCAGTTCTTC.

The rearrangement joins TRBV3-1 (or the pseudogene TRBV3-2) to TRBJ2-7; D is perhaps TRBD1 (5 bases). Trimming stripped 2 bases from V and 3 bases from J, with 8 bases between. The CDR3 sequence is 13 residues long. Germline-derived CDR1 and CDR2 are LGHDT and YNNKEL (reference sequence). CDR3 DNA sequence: TGTGCCAGCAGCCAACAGACAGACTACGAGCAGTACTTC. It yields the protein CASSQQTDYEQYF.

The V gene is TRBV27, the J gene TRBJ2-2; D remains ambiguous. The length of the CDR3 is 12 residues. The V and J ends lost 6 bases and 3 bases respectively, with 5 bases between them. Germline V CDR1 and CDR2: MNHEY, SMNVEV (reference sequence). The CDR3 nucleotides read TGTGCCAGCAGGGGTTACACCGGGGAGCTGTTTTTT. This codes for CASRGYTGELFF.

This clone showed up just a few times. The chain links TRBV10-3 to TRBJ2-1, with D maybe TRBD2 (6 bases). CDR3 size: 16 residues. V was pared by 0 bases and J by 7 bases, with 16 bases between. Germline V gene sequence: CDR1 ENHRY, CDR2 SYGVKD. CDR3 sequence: CAISESIGTRGNEQFF. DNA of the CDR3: TGTGCCATCAGTGAGTCGATAGGGACTCGAGGGAATGAGCAGTTCTTC.

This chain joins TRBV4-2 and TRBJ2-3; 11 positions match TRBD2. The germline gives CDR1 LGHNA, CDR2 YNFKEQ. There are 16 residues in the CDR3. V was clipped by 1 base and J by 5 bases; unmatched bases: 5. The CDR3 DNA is TGTGCCAGCAGCCAAGGGTCTCTAGCGGGGGGAGATACGCAGTATTTT. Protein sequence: CASSQGSLAGGDTQYF.

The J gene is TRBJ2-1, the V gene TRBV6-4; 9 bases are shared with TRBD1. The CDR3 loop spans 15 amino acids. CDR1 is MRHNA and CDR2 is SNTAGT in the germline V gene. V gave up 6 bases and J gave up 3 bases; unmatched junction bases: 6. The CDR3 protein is CASSEQGADYNEQFF. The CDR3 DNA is TGTGCCAGCAGCGAACAGGGGGCTGACTACAATGAGCAGTTCTTC.

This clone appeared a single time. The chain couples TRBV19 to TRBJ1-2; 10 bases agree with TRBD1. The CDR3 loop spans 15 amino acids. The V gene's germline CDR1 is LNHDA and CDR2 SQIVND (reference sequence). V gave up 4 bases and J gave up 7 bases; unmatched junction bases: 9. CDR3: CASSTTRQGAVGYTF. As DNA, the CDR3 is TGTGCCAGTAGTACCACCCGACAGGGGGCTGTTGGCTACACCTTC.

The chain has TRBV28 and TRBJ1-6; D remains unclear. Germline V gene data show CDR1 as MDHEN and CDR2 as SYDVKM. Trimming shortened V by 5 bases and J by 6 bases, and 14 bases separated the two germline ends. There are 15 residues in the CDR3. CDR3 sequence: CASSPVAAFNSPLHF. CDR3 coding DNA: TGTGCCAGCAGTCCGGTCGCGGCTTTTAATTCACCCCTCCACTTT.

CDR3 sequence: CASRRQGGSNQPQHF. As DNA, the CDR3 is TGTGCCAGCAGAAGACAGGGTGGTAGCAATCAGCCCCAGCATTTT. The chain joins TRBV28 to TRBJ1-5; 7 bases agree with TRBD1. Germline V gives CDR1 MDHEN, CDR2 SYDVKM. The ends lost 6 bases at V and 0 bases at J; junction bases unmatched: 5. The CDR3 contains 15 residues. Variable domain in full (rest from reference TRBV28 and TRBJ1-5): DVKVTQSSRYLVKRTGEKVFLECVQDMDHENMFWYRQDPGLGLRLIYFSYDVKMKEKGDIPEGYSVSREKKERFSLILESASTNQTSMYLCASRRQGGSNQPQHFGDGTRLSIL.

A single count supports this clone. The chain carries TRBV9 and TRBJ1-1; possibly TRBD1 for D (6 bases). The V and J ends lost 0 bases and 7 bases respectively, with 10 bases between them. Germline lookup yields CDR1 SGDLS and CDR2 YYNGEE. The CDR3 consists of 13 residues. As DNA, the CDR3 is TGTGCCAGCAGCGTAGGGGGGCTGGGTGAAGCTTTCTTT. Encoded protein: CASSVGGLGEAFF.

The CDR3 reads CTSSQGVSWGKGMNNEQFF. The CDR3 DNA sequence: TGCACCAGCAGCCAAGGGGTATCTTGGGGTAAAGGGATGAACAATGAGCAGTTCTTC. The V and J genes are TRBV1 and TRBJ2-1. TRBV1 is classified as a pseudogene. This CDR3 is 19 amino acids long.

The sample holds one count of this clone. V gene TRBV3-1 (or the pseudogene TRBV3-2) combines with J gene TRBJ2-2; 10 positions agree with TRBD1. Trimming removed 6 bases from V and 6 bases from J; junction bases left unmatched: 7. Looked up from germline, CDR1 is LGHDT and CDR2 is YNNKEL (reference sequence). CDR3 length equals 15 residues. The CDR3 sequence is CASSRDRGRPGELFF. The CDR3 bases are TGTGCCAGCAGTCGAGACAGGGGGCGCCCCGGGGAGCTGTTTTTT.

The CDR3, as DNA: TGTGCCAGCAGGGACGGAACTAATGAAAAACTGTTTTTT. This translates into CASRDGTNEKLFF. The rearrangement links TRBV3-1 (or the pseudogene TRBV3-2) to TRBJ1-4; no reliable D call. V lost 6 bases, J lost 1 base, and 6 bases lay in between. This CDR3 has 13 residues. Germline V gives CDR1 LGHDT, CDR2 YNNKEL (reference sequence).